This T cell receptor (beta chain) was documented in a study of blood T cells in healthy people across ages. Study-level results: Per million T cells, TCR beta diversity dropped about linearly as age rose. Higher diversity and more naive CD4+ cells were features of long-lived donors, compared to aged donors.

A J-beta primer mix and a sample-barcoded 5' primer were used in a second PCR of about 7 to 12 cycles. Every single cDNA molecule received a tag from a template-switch adaptor with 12 random nucleotides. TCRdb redid the calling of the 5' RACE reads with MiXCR, one entry per CDR3 protein. The sample lists 910,000 or so distinct CDR3 sequences, roughly 51% seen once, with 20% to 25% in the top ten. This CDR3 is built from 17 residues. V shed 5 bases and J 0 bases; nucleotides not matched to a gene: 9. From germline, CDR1 is SEHNR and CDR2 FQNEAQ (reference sequence). Notes on this clonotype: Its target is not known.

Total RNA was isolated from each sample in quantities of at least 5 micrograms. The chain is built from TRBV7-9 and TRBJ2-1, with TRBD1 matching over 8 bases. Source material: blood. The source is a woman in her sixties in good health. DNA for the CDR3: TGTGCCAGCAGCGGTATGAAGGACAGGGTCTCCTACAATGAGCAGTTCTTC. Translation gives CASSGMKDRVSYNEQFF.